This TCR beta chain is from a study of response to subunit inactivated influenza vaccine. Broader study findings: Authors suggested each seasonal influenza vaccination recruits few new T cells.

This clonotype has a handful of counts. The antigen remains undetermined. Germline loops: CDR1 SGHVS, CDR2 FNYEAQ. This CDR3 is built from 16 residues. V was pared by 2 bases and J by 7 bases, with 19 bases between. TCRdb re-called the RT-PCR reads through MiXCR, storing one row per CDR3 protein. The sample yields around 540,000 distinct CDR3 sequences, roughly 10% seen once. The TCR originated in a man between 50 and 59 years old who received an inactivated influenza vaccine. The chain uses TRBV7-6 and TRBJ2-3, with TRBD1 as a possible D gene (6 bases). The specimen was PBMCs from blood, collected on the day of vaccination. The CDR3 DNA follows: TGTGCCAGCAGCTTAATTTCCGACCAGGGGATGAATACGCAGTATTTT. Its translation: CASSLISDQGMNTQYF.